This T cell receptor (beta chain) appears in the sequencing data of a study of blood T cell repertoires in COVID-19. Whole-study context: Some COVID-19 samples were acute and others convalescent; all came from the United States, Italy and Spain. The analysed material was cDNA or gDNA that came from T cells, B-cell-depleted T cells, or PBMCs.

The table lists this clone with a count of one. The V end lost 4 bases, the J end lost 3 bases, and 12 bases lay between the germline ends. The CDR3 is made up of 14 amino acids. CDR1 and CDR2 from the germline V gene are SQVTM and ANQGSEA. Per the authors' pipeline: It was from reference gene primer amplification that nucleated cell counts were estimated. The assay was immunoSEQ multiplex PCR, and TCRdb's table has in-frame clones only and misses some. The V and J calls and the clone size are those of that table, but D and trimming were determined from the DNA. This sample has some 110,000 clones, with 65% to 90% found just once.

What was sequenced was peripheral blood. The chain couples TRBV29-1 to TRBJ2-2; unclear D gene. The sequence came from a man aged 50 to 59 with acute or convalescent COVID-19. CDR3 protein: CSVVQQQYTGELFF. The CDR3 DNA reads as TGCAGCGTTGTACAGCAACAGTACACCGGGGAGCTGTTTTTT.